This T cell receptor (beta chain) was observed in a study of shared clonotypes between healthy human individuals. About the research overall: Per donor, CD8 memory used one plate, CD8 naive used two, CD4 memory used three and CD4 naive used three.

On sorted subsets, replicate PCRs used approximately 190 ng DNA, or about 30,000 T cell genomes. In the authors' workflow: ImmunoSEQ sequences covered only the junction and lacked quality scores; filtering therefore differed. Produced via immunoSEQ multiplex PCR; TCRdb's table is partial and in-frame only. D and trimming were read from the DNA, whereas the V and J calls and clone size are those reported in that table. The sample contains some 2,500,000 clones, 90% to 95% of which appear only once. Trimming took 4 bases from V and 6 from J, leaving 13 bases between them. CDR1 is SGHRS, CDR2 YFSETQ, per germline. CDR3 length: 13 amino acids. Comment on this clone: Its antigen is not identified.

Broader study findings: Clonotype sharing among the donors was expected to vary with sequencing depth.

The sequence derives from a man aged 18 to 30 in good health. Some clones in this sample may be carry-over from other donors' samples. The genes are TRBV5-1 and TRBJ1-2; perhaps TRBD1 as D (6 bases). The sequenced sample was naive CD4+ T cells from PBMCs. This sample's subset: CD45RA+ positively selected. The CDR3 bases are TGCGCCAGCAGCATACGACAGGACAATGGCTACACCTTC. It codes for CASSIRQDNGYTF.